This paragraph reports one T cell receptor beta chain. TCRdb reprocessed the 5' RACE reads with MiXCR, giving one entry per CDR3 protein. The sample shows 70,000 or so distinct CDR3 sequences, approximately 15% of them seen only once. The CDR3 consists of 15 residues. Trimming left V 2 bases short and J 3 bases short, with 13 bases between. Germline V CDR1 and CDR2: SGDLS, YYNGEE. The data stem from a study of early T cells in non-severe SARS-CoV-2 infection. Sequencing used whole blood. The source of this sequence is an adult who was a healthcare worker with PCR-confirmed SARS-CoV-2 infection or an uninfected control (not recorded which). The gene calls are TRBV9 and TRBJ2-3; the D is unclear. The CDR3 region has the DNA TGTGCCAGCAGCGTTGTTCCCGTGGGGACAGATACGCAGTATTTT. Translation gives CASSVVPVGTDTQYF.